This T cell receptor (beta chain) was captured in a study of blood T cell repertoires in COVID-19. The length of the CDR3 is 16 residues. Germline assignment: CDR1 SGHRS and CDR2 YFSETQ. The ends lost 0 bases at V and 1 base at J; junction bases unmatched: 6. This clone was seen more than once but under ten times. Assay used: immunoSEQ multiplex PCR; TCRdb lists only in-frame clones, some missing. The data show around 290,000 clones, around nine tenths seen once. V gene TRBV5-1 combines with J gene TRBJ2-7, with 8 bases matching TRBD2. Material for sequencing was PBMCs or T cells enriched from blood (not recorded which). The receptor comes from a woman aged 60-75 years in a cohort exposed to, infected with or recovered from COVID-19 (not recorded which). Here the CDR3 reads CASSLGAAGGSYEQYF. CDR3 nucleotide sequence: TGCGCCAGCAGCTTGGGGGCGGCGGGAGGTTCCTACGAGCAGTACTTC. The variable domain in full, with the rest retrieved from reference TRBV5-1 and TRBJ2-7, is KAGVTQTPRYLIKTRGQQVTLSCSPISGHRSVSWYQQTPGQGLQFLFEYFSETQRNKGNFPGRFSGRQFSNSRSEMNVSTLELGDSALYLCASSLGAAGGSYEQYFGPGTRLTVT.